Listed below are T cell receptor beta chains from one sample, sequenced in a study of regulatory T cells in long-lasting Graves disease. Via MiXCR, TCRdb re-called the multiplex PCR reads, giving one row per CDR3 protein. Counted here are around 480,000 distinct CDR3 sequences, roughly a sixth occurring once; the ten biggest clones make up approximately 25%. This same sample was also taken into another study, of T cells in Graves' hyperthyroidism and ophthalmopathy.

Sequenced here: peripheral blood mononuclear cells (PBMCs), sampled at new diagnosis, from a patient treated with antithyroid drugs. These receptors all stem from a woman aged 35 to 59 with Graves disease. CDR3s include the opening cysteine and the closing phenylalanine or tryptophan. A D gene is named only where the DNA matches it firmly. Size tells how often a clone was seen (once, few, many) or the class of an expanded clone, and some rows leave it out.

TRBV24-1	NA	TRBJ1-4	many	TGTGCCACCAGTCTGGGTTTGGATGAAAAACTGTTTTTT	CATSLGLDEKLFF
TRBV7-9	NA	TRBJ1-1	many	TGTGCCAGCAGCTCATTTCGACAGGATAACACTGAAGCTTTCTTT	CASSSFRQDNTEAFF
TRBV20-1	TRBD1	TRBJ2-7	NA	TGCAGTGCTGCCGCCGGGACAGGGGCCTACGAGCAGTACTTC	CSAAAGTGAYEQYF
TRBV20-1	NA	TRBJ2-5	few	TGCAGTGCACTACTTTCGGGACTCAGCCAAGAGACCCAGTACTTC	CSALLSGLSQETQYF
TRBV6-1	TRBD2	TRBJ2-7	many	TGTGCCAGCAGTGCAAGACTAGCGGGGGGGCTGCGCGAGCAGTACTTC	CASSARLAGGLREQYF
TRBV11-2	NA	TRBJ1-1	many	TGTGCCAGCAGCCACCGCTGGCACCTAAACACTGAAGCTTTCTTT	CASSHRWHLNTEAFF
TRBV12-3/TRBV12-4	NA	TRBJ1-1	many	TGTGCCAGCACTTCTGGGCCCCAAGCTTTCTTT	CASTSGPQAFF
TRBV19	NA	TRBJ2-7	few	TGTGCCAGTAGTAAATTTGGGGCCACCTACGAGCAGTACTTC	CASSKFGATYEQYF
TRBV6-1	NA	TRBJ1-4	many	TGTGCCAGCAGTGGTCGCAGTGACAGCTTTGAAAAACTGTTTTTT	CASSGRSDSFEKLFF
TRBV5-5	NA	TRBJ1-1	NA	TGTGCCAGCAGCTTGAGAGGATCGGTATCTGAAGCTTTCTTT	CASSLRGSVSEAFF
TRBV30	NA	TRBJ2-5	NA	TGTGCCTGGAGAGGAGAAGAGACCCAGTACTTC	CAWRGEETQYF
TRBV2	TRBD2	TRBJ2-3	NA	TGTGCCAGCAGGGTCTCTCAGGCGGGGGGCACAGATACGCAGTATTTT	CASRVSQAGGTDTQYF